The 15 T cell receptor beta chains below were found in one sample sequenced in a study of blood T cell repertoires in COVID-19 (dated by TCRdb to 2018 to 2021). Library creation used the immunoSEQ multiplex PCR assay. This immuneACCESS table, as held by TCRdb, lists in-frame sequences with V and J called but not all clones. Of the missing ones, under half trace to an unresolved V gene in checked studies; the others have no known cause. The sample profile shows hundreds of thousands of clones; over 75% of them were found once. Jointly, the top ten make up about 0.7% of the sample. The material sequenced was peripheral blood. These receptors were taken from a human donor in a cohort sampled during active COVID-19.

This chain uses TRBV3-1 (or the pseudogene TRBV3-2) with TRBJ1-6; the match to TRBD1 covers 9 bases. V gave up 4 bases and J gave up 3 bases; unmatched junction bases: 16. This CDR3 has 20 residues. CDR1 is LGHDT, CDR2 YNNKEL, per germline (reference sequence). CDR3 nucleotide sequence: TGTGCCAGCAGCCCTCGACGGACAGGGGTGAACGCCGGCTATAATTCACCCCTCCACTTT. Amino acids: CASSPRRTGVNAGYNSPLHF.

The J gene is TRBJ2-7, the V gene TRBV6-1; possible D gene TRBD1, 5 bases. V lost 1 base and J lost 0, with 10 bases in between. CDR3 length equals 15 residues. Per germline, CDR1 MNHNS and CDR2 SASEGT. As DNA, the CDR3 is TGTGCCAGCAGTGAAGAACAGGCGTCCTCCTACGAGCAGTACTTC. Amino acid sequence: CASSEEQASSYEQYF.

V is TRBV6-5 and J is TRBJ1-3, with TRBD1 identical over 8 bases. V shed 2 bases and J 4 bases; nucleotides not matched to a gene: 4. CDR1 MNHEY and CDR2 SVGAGI come from the germline V gene. This CDR3 has 15 residues. This CDR3 reads CASSYARGQGNTIYF. The CDR3 DNA reads TGTGCCAGCAGTTACGCCAGGGGGCAAGGAAACACCATATATTTT.

The rearrangement uses TRBV7-9 and TRBJ2-5, with TRBD2 matching 10 bases. The length of the CDR3 is 14 residues. CDR1 SEHNR and CDR2 FQNEAQ come from the germline V gene (reference sequence). Unmatched junction bases numbered 4, after V lost 5 bases and J lost 4 bases. CDR3 region: CASSARLAGETQYF. The CDR3 DNA sequence: TGTGCCAGCAGCGCCCGACTAGCGGGAGAGACCCAGTACTTC.

The genes are TRBV5-4 and TRBJ2-7; 7 bases are a match to TRBD2. This CDR3 is built from 14 residues. The V and J ends lost 4 bases and 6 bases, in that order; junction bases with no gene match: 10. Germline V gene data show CDR1 as SGHNT and CDR2 as YYREEE (reference sequence). The CDR3 sequence is CASSPGGLVGEQYF. CDR3 nucleotide sequence: TGTGCCAGCAGCCCTGGAGGACTAGTCGGCGAGCAGTACTTC.

The chain carries TRBV29-1 and TRBJ2-7; TRBD2 matches at 9 bases. CDR1 is SQVTM and CDR2 is ANQGSEA in the germline V gene. The CDR3 is 13 residues long. The V segment lost 4 bases and the J segment 0 bases; nucleotides outside the gene matches: 1. The CDR3 region is CSVASGVSYEQYF. CDR3 bases: TGCAGCGTTGCTAGCGGGGTCTCCTACGAGCAGTACTTC.

V usage is TRBV7-8 and J usage is TRBJ2-7, with D possibly being TRBD2 (5 bases). This CDR3 is 13 amino acids long. Germline CDR1 SGHVS, CDR2 FQNEAQ. Trimming left V 1 base short and J 6 bases short, with 10 bases between. The CDR3 protein is CASSLDRAGEQYF. CDR3 coding DNA: TGTGCCAGCAGCTTAGATAGGGCGGGCGAGCAGTACTTC.

This sequence joins TRBV10-2 and TRBJ2-2, with unresolved D. CDR3 length: 11 amino acids. Between the trimmed V and J ends, which lost 8 bases and 7 bases, there was a span of 8 bases. Germline V lookup: CDR1 WSHSY, CDR2 SAAADI. The CDR3 loop reads CASQHGGELFF. The DNA of the CDR3 is TGCGCCAGCCAACATGGCGGGGAGCTGTTTTTT.

This chain joins TRBV20-1 and TRBJ2-7; 11 bases fit TRBD2. After removal of 3 bases from V and 3 bases from J, the junction contained 4 bases not matched to a gene. CDR1 DFQATT and CDR2 SNEGSKA come from the germline V gene (reference sequence). CDR3 length: 14 amino acids. CDR3 amino acids: CSASLLAGGYEQYF. The CDR3 DNA is TGCAGTGCTAGTCTTCTAGCGGGGGGCTACGAGCAGTACTTC.

The chain employs TRBV19 and TRBJ2-7; TRBD2 matches 9 bases. CDR1 is LNHDA, CDR2 SQIVND, per germline (reference sequence). V shed 8 bases, J shed 4 bases, and the junction held 6 bases outside the gene matches. The CDR3 runs 13 residues. CDR3 residues: CASEASGTYEQYF. DNA for the CDR3: TGTGCCAGTGAGGCTAGCGGGACGTACGAGCAGTACTTC.

The CDR3 region has the DNA TGCGCCAGCAGCTTGGGGACAGCTGATGGCTACACCTTC. Protein: CASSLGTADGYTF. This chain uses TRBV5-1 with TRBJ1-2; D may be TRBD1 (6 bases). The V end lost 0 bases, the J end lost 6 bases, and 9 bases lay between the germline ends. The CDR3 spans 13 residues. Germline loops: CDR1 SGHRS, CDR2 YFSETQ.

This clone was detected once. The chain is built from TRBV5-4 and TRBJ2-5; the match to TRBD2 covers 10 bases. In germline, CDR1 is SGHNT, CDR2 YYREEE (reference sequence). The ends lost 2 bases at V and 3 bases at J; junction bases unmatched: 10. There are 17 residues in the CDR3. Here the CDR3 reads CASSLPSGTSVKETQYF. In nucleotides, the CDR3 is TGTGCCAGCAGCTTACCGTCCGGGACTAGCGTGAAAGAGACCCAGTACTTC.

The chain couples TRBV9 to TRBJ2-3; D gene unclear. Trimming removed 3 bases from V and 4 bases from J, with 3 bases in between. The length of the CDR3 is 11 residues. Germline lookup yields CDR1 SGDLS and CDR2 YYNGEE. The CDR3 here is CASSASDTQYF. The CDR3 bases are TGTGCCAGCAGCGCGTCAGATACGCAGTATTTT.

The CDR3 nucleotides read TGCAGTGCTAGTTCGGGGGTAAGGATCACTGAAGCTTTCTTT. Its translation is CSASSGVRITEAFF. This chain joins TRBV20-1 and TRBJ1-1; maybe TRBD1 (5 bases). The CDR3 has 14 residues. Germline assignment: CDR1 DFQATT and CDR2 SNEGSKA (reference sequence). Trimming removed 3 bases from V and 4 bases from J, with 15 bases in between.

The chain is built from TRBV7-9 and TRBJ2-7, with TRBD2 identical over 7 bases. Germline V gene sequence: CDR1 SEHNR, CDR2 FQNEAQ (reference sequence). V lost 3 bases, J lost 3 bases, and 8 bases stayed unmatched. The CDR3 extends over 15 amino acids. This chain's CDR3 is CASSFSAGASYEQYF. CDR3 sequence (DNA): TGTGCCAGCAGCTTCTCGGCGGGAGCAAGCTACGAGCAGTACTTC.